The rows below give T cell receptor beta chains drawn from one sample of a study of vaccination and CD4 T cells after COVID-19. TCRdb itself ran the PCR reads through MiXCR, one entry per CDR3 protein. The table shows around 3,300 distinct CDR3 sequences, with around three quarters occurring only once. These receptors' antigens are unknown. The sample taken for sequencing was CD4+ T cells from blood, cultured in vitro. The receptors here all came from a human donor who had recovered from COVID-19. Each CDR3 is given with its conserved first and last residue. D genes are given only for firm matches. Size values are once, few and many counts, or a class for expanded clones, and some rows have none.

clone_size: once
d_call: -
j_call: TRBJ2-1
v_call: TRBV11-2
cdr3_aa: CASSLRDNEQFF
cdr3_nt: TGTGCCAGCAGCCTCAGAGACAATGAGCAGTTCTTC

clone_size: -
d_call: TRBD1
j_call: TRBJ1-6
v_call: TRBV20-1
cdr3_aa: CSVTKTTGNSPLHF
cdr3_nt: TGCAGTGTTACGAAAACGACAGGGAATTCACCCCTCCACTTT

clone_size: large
d_call: -
j_call: TRBJ2-5
v_call: TRBV6-2/TRBV6-3
cdr3_aa: CASSYDSRPETQYF
cdr3_nt: TGTGCCAGCAGTTACGACTCTAGACCAGAGACCCAGTACTTC

clone_size: -
d_call: TRBD1
j_call: TRBJ2-3
v_call: TRBV20-1
cdr3_aa: CSAPGQDTDTQYF
cdr3_nt: TGCAGTGCCCCGGGACAGGACACAGATACGCAGTATTTT

clone_size: -
d_call: -
j_call: TRBJ2-1
v_call: TRBV7-2
cdr3_aa: CASSLVRSTKFF
cdr3_nt: TGTGCCAGCAGCTTAGTGAGATCCACCAAGTTCTTC

clone_size: large
d_call: TRBD2
j_call: TRBJ2-5
v_call: TRBV7-2
cdr3_aa: CASRLAGQETQYF
cdr3_nt: TGTGCCAGCAGGCTAGCGGGGCAAGAGACCCAGTACTTC

clone_size: -
d_call: -
j_call: TRBJ1-2
v_call: TRBV6-2/TRBV6-3
cdr3_aa: CASTSGTFGYTF
cdr3_nt: TGTGCCAGCACCTCGGGGACATTTGGCTACACCTTC

clone_size: -
d_call: -
j_call: TRBJ1-1
v_call: TRBV7-9
cdr3_aa: CASSSPPGTEAFF
cdr3_nt: TGTGCCAGCAGCTCCCCCCCTGGGACTGAAGCTTTCTTT

clone_size: -
d_call: TRBD1
j_call: TRBJ1-2
v_call: TRBV10-1
cdr3_aa: CASSESIGTGVFPTF
cdr3_nt: TGCGCCAGCAGTGAGTCGATCGGGACAGGGGTTTTTCCCACCTTC

clone_size: -
d_call: -
j_call: TRBJ2-7
v_call: TRBV28
cdr3_aa: CASRPGRYF
cdr3_nt: TGTGCCAGCAGACCCGGGAGGTACTTC

clone_size: -
d_call: -
j_call: TRBJ1-1
v_call: TRBV29-1
cdr3_aa: CSVIRDTEAFF
cdr3_nt: TGCAGCGTGATTAGGGACACTGAAGCTTTCTTT